This passage covers 22 T cell receptor beta chains from one sample sequenced in a study of T cells expressing NK-cell markers. From the 5' RACE reads, TCRdb lists one entry per CDR3 protein and no DNA. Recorded for this sample: more than 400,000 distinct CDR3 sequences. The specimen was blood T cells: a sorted CD56 or NKG2C T cell subset, CD4+ or CD8+ T cells, or bulk PBMC T cells (not recorded which). The receptor source for this set is a woman aged 18-69 years in good health.

This chain connects TRBV4-3 to TRBJ2-1; TCRdb's assignment of TRBD1 cannot be checked, as there is no DNA. In germline, CDR1 is LGHNA, CDR2 YSLEER. The CDR3 runs 14 residues. CDR3 sequence: CASSQSGGSNEQFF.

This sequence joins TRBV12-3 or TRBV12-4 and TRBJ2-3; TCRdb selects TRBD1, and the lack of DNA leaves this call unchecked. The CDR3 is 14 amino acids. The CDR3 protein is CASSLPWRTDTQYF.

The rearrangement links TRBV7-3 to TRBJ1-1; TCRdb indicates TRBD1, and absent DNA this call remains unverified. The length of the CDR3 is 12 residues. Germline V CDR1 and CDR2: SGHTA, FQGTGA. CDR3 in amino acids: CASSQDGIEAFF. The full variable domain, rest sourced from reference TRBV7-3 and TRBJ1-1, is GAGVSQTPSNKVTEKGKYVELRCDPISGHTALYWYRQSLGQGPEFLIYFQGTGAADDSGLPNDRFFAVRPEGSVSTLKIQRTERGDSAVYLCASSQDGIEAFFGQGTRLTVV.

The chain is built from TRBV11-2 and TRBJ2-3; TCRdb calls TRBD2, which cannot be checked without DNA. Germline CDR1 is SGHAT and CDR2 is FQNNGV. There are 16 residues in the CDR3. CDR3 loop: CASSRGLAGDTDTQYF.

The V gene is TRBV20-1, the J gene TRBJ2-1; with no DNA, the TCRdb D assignment of TRBD2 cannot be verified. The CDR3 spans 11 residues. Germline lookup yields CDR1 DFQATT and CDR2 SNEGSKA (reference sequence). The CDR3 loop is CSAQTGGEQFF.

This chain connects TRBV6-5 to TRBJ2-7. The CDR3 is 16 residues long. Germline CDR1 and CDR2: MNHEY and SVGAGI. The CDR3 loop is CASSYSMATASYEQYF.

This chain connects TRBV5-8 to TRBJ2-1; TCRdb's D call of TRBD1 is untestable without DNA. The CDR3 sequence is 15 residues long. Germline V lookup: CDR1 SGHTS, CDR2 YDEGEE. This chain's CDR3 is CASSRPGGPYFEQFF.

This rearrangement joins TRBV18 to TRBJ2-2. CDR1 and CDR2 (germline): KGHSH, LQKENI. CDR3 length equals 16 residues. The CDR3 loop reads CASSPRGGLNTGELFF.

The genes are TRBV18 and TRBJ2-1; TCRdb proposes TRBD2, but this gene call is untestable without DNA. CDR3 length equals 17 residues. CDR1 and CDR2 (germline): KGHSH, LQKENI. The CDR3 loop reads CASSTRRDSGGSYEQFF. The full variable domain, with the rest looked up from reference TRBV18 and TRBJ2-1, is NAGVMQNPRHLVRRRGQEARLRCSPMKGHSHVYWYRQLPEEGLKFMVYLQKENIIDESGMPKERFSAEFPKEGPSILRIQQVVRGDSAAYFCASSTRRDSGGSYEQFFGPGTRLTVL.

The chain joins TRBV10-3 to TRBJ1-1; with no DNA, the TCRdb D assignment of TRBD1 cannot be verified. This CDR3 has 14 residues. Germline CDR1 ENHRY, CDR2 SYGVKD. CDR3 loop: CAIRSGSGDTEAFF.

The chain has TRBV3-1 and TRBJ2-5; there is no DNA to check the TCRdb D call of TRBD2. The CDR3 contains 15 residues. From germline, CDR1 is LGHDT and CDR2 YNNKEL (reference sequence). CDR3 amino acids: CASSQEKLAQETQYF.

This chain links TRBV4-3 with TRBJ2-3; checking the TCRdb D call of TRBD2 is not possible without DNA. Germline CDR1 is LGHNA and CDR2 is YSLEER. CDR3 length: 16 residues. CDR3 protein: CASSQAQAGPTDTQYF.

The chain employs TRBV7-2 and TRBJ2-1. Per germline, CDR1 SGHTA and CDR2 FQGNSA. The length of the CDR3 is 12 residues. The CDR3: CASSLRSGEQFF.

This sequence joins TRBV20-1 and TRBJ1-4; the D call of TRBD1 rests on TCRdb alone, since no DNA is present to check it. Germline values: CDR1 DFQATT, CDR2 SNEGSKA (reference sequence). The length of the CDR3 is 14 residues. The CDR3 spells CSARNRGLREKLFF.

The chain couples TRBV6-2 or TRBV6-3 to TRBJ2-1; TCRdb's assignment of TRBD1 cannot be checked, as there is no DNA. The CDR3 runs to 16 residues. Per the germline V gene, CDR1 is MNHEY and CDR2 is SVGEGT. The CDR3: CASTRPHRGSYNEQFF.

V is TRBV9 and J is TRBJ2-5. Germline V lookup: CDR1 SGDLS, CDR2 YYNGEE. The CDR3 has 14 residues. CDR3 loop: CASSALGVKETQYF.

This chain links TRBV21-1 with TRBJ2-1; TCRdb reports TRBD1, a call that lacks DNA to check it against. TRBV21-1 counts as a pseudogene. The CDR3 runs to 19 residues. The CDR3 region is CASSKVGTGARRFHNEQFF.

This rearrangement joins TRBV4-2 to TRBJ2-7; TCRdb lists TRBD2, though no DNA is available to test this call. The CDR3 is 15 residues long. The germline V gene encodes CDR1 LGHNA and CDR2 YNFKEQ. CDR3: CASSQSGTSLGEQYF.

The rearrangement uses TRBV7-8 and TRBJ2-2; TCRdb lists TRBD2, though no DNA is available to test this call. Germline CDR1 and CDR2: SGHVS and FQNEAQ. The CDR3 spans 18 residues. This CDR3 reads CASSYSGTSGLHGGELFF. Full variable domain (rest looked up from reference TRBV7-8 and TRBJ2-2): GAGVSQSPRYKVAKRGQDVALRCDPISGHVSLFWYQQALGQGPEFLTYFQNEAQLDKSGLPSDRFFAERPEGSVSTLKIQRTQQEDSAVYLCASSYSGTSGLHGGELFFGEGSRLTVL.

V and J are TRBV2 and TRBJ2-4. The CDR3 spans 15 residues. Germline values: CDR1 SNHLY, CDR2 FYNNEI. The CDR3 sequence is CASSEEGTVKNIQYF.

The J gene is TRBJ2-2, the V gene TRBV20-1; the D gene TCRdb calls, TRBD2, cannot be checked with no DNA. Looked up from germline, CDR1 is DFQATT and CDR2 is SNEGSKA (reference sequence). The CDR3 runs to 14 residues. CDR3: CSGLAGGNTGELFF.

V usage is TRBV24-1 and J usage is TRBJ1-6; TCRdb lists TRBD1, though no DNA is available to test this call. Germline loops: CDR1 KGHDR, CDR2 SFDVKD. The CDR3 runs 13 residues. The CDR3 spells CATAGTENSPLHF.